This T cell receptor beta chain came from a study of T cell responses to AZD1222 COVID-19 vaccine. Sequencing was performed with immunoSEQ multiplex PCR; in TCRdb, only in-frame clones are kept and a portion is missing. The data contain 160,000 or so clones, approximately 94% of them seen just once; the ten biggest clones take up about 2.5%. The material sequenced was peripheral blood, taken on day 0 of AZD1222 vaccination. The sequence derives from an adult in good health.

CDR3 amino acids: CASSIYGLAGDEQFF. In DNA, the CDR3 is TGTGCCAGTAGTATTTATGGCCTAGCGGGAGATGAGCAGTTCTTC. V is TRBV19 and J is TRBJ2-1; TRBD2 matches 10 bases. Germline-derived CDR1 and CDR2 are LNHDA and SQIVND (reference sequence). This CDR3 comprises 15 residues. V trimming: 3 bases; J trimming: 8 bases; junction bases outside the gene matches: 7.